This T cell receptor beta chain was sequenced in a study of T cells in Graves' hyperthyroidism and ophthalmopathy. Study outcomes and limitations: The model made its ophthalmopathy prediction, and onset followed a median 6.5 months later.

Regarding this clonotype: The antigen remains undetermined. The junction departs from the called germline gene at one end, perhaps through a read error.

What was amplified from RNA transcripts were TCR beta CDR3 regions. Primed by the HTBI set, a first-round RT-PCR was run on the TCR CDR3. A single record per CDR3 protein comes from TCRdb applying MiXCR to the multiplex PCR reads. The table has more than 550,000 distinct CDR3 sequences, about 45% seen once; the top ten hold under 8%. The CDR3 length is 15 residues. CDR1 is PRHDT, CDR2 FYEKMQ, per germline (reference sequence). The sequencing sample was made of peripheral blood or thyroid tissue (not recorded which). V is TRBV13 and J is TRBJ1-2, with 8 bases identical to TRBD1. The TCR sequence derives from an adult man with Graves' disease, either hyperthyroidism or ophthalmopathy (not recorded which). Here the CDR3 DNA reads TGCGCCAGCAGCCAAGACAGGGGATCGTTCTATGGCTACACCTTC. Translation gives CASSQDRGSFYGYTF.